The rows below give T cell receptor beta chains drawn from one sample of a study of blood T cell repertoires in COVID-19. Generated by immunoSEQ multiplex PCR, the TCRdb table keeps only in-frame clones and is missing some. The sample lists about 260,000 clones; about 90% were seen once. Sequenced material: peripheral blood. These receptors all come from a woman in her forties with acute or convalescent COVID-19. Each CDR3 is given with its conserved first and last residue. The order of the fields is J gene, V gene, D gene, clone size, CDR3 protein, CDR3 DNA. The D gene is left open where the match is weak. The size entry is marked missing in some rows and otherwise reads once, few, many or a size class.

>TRBJ2-2|TRBV5-1|-|-
CASSSSAGTNTGELFF
TGCGCCAGCAGCTCATCGGCCGGGACGAACACCGGGGAGCTGTTTTTT
>TRBJ2-3|TRBV2|-|-
CASIPSADTQYF
TGTGCCAGCATCCCGTCCGCAGATACGCAGTATTTT
>TRBJ2-1|TRBV2|-|-
CASSAGGPPSEQFF
TGTGCCAGCAGTGCCGGGGGGCCACCTAGTGAGCAGTTCTTC
>TRBJ1-3|TRBV15|-|-
CATSREQGTGNTIYF
TGTGCCACCAGCAGAGAACAGGGAACTGGAAACACCATATATTTT
>TRBJ1-1|TRBV5-1|-|-
CATRLTDRPNTEAFF
TGCGCCACCCGGCTCACAGACAGGCCGAACACTGAAGCTTTCTTT
>TRBJ1-2|TRBV30|TRBD1|few
CALQGATRGYTF
TGTGCCTTACAGGGGGCGACCCGAGGCTACACCTTC
>TRBJ1-1|TRBV2|TRBD1|-
CASKDETGGMNTEAFF
TGTGCCAGCAAGGACGAGACAGGGGGCATGAACACTGAAGCTTTCTTT
>TRBJ2-1|TRBV7-9|TRBD2|-
CASSPRAGAYNEQFF
TGTGCCAGCAGCCCCCGGGCGGGGGCCTACAATGAGCAGTTCTTC
>TRBJ1-2|TRBV29-1|TRBD1|-
CSARGAALLYGYTF
TGCAGCGCCAGGGGGGCTGCCCTTCTCTATGGCTACACCTTC
>TRBJ2-1|TRBV29-1|-|-
CSVDQGTVQQFF
TGCAGCGTTGATCAGGGAACTGTTCAGCAGTTCTTC
>TRBJ2-2|TRBV7-2|-|once
CASSSPAGATGELFF
TGTGCCAGCAGTTCTCCGGCGGGGGCTACCGGGGAGCTGTTTTTT
>TRBJ1-3|TRBV7-9|-|-
CASSLTDTIYF
TGTGCCAGCAGCTTAACGGACACCATATATTTT
>TRBJ2-1|TRBV24-1|TRBD1|-
CATGTHRGFDNEQFF
TGTGCCACCGGAACACACAGGGGATTCGACAATGAGCAGTTCTTC
>TRBJ1-1|TRBV19|-|-
CASSTGVMNTEAFF
TGTGCCAGTAGTACAGGGGTAATGAACACTGAAGCTTTCTTT
>TRBJ2-3|TRBV14|-|-
CASSQDRWYTDTQYF
TGTGCCAGCAGCCAAGATCGGTGGTACACAGATACGCAGTATTTT
>TRBJ1-1|TRBV28|-|few
CASSPGGSWPEAFF
TGTGCCAGCAGTCCTGGGGGGAGTTGGCCTGAAGCTTTCTTT
>TRBJ2-2|TRBV5-4|TRBD1|-
CASSRQGAGELFF
TGTGCCAGCAGCCGACAGGGGGCCGGGGAGCTGTTTTTT
>TRBJ2-5|TRBV10-2|TRBD2|-
CASSGTSGTSETQYF
TGCGCCAGCAGCGGGACTAGCGGGACGTCGGAGACCCAGTACTTC
>TRBJ2-3|TRBV4-2|TRBD2|-
CASSPGNRGGYTDTQYF
TGTGCCAGCAGCCCCGGGAACCGGGGGGGATACACAGATACGCAGTATTTT
>TRBJ1-5|TRBV10-3|-|-
CAISGRNQPQHF
TGTGCCATCAGTGGCAGGAATCAGCCCCAGCATTTT
>TRBJ1-3|TRBV15|-|-
CATSRDPGGTGNTIYF
TGTGCCACCAGCAGAGACCCCGGGGGAACTGGAAACACCATATATTTT
>TRBJ1-2|TRBV5-1|-|-
CASSLLGGANYGYTF
TGCGCCAGCAGCTTGTTGGGGGGAGCTAACTATGGCTACACCTTC
>TRBJ1-3|TRBV30|-|-
CAWSEDRGVDTIYF
TGTGCCTGGAGCGAGGACCGGGGGGTGGACACCATATATTTT
>TRBJ1-4|TRBV5-1|-|-
CASSSAGREEKLFF
TGCGCCAGCAGCTCAGCAGGGCGAGAGGAAAAACTGTTTTTT
>TRBJ2-1|TRBV29-1|-|-
CSVDVVGQGYEQFF
TGCAGCGTTGACGTGGTGGGGCAGGGCTATGAGCAGTTCTTC
>TRBJ2-5|TRBV7-8|TRBD2|-
CASSFASGTSGGQSQYF
TGTGCCAGCAGCTTCGCCTCCGGGACTAGCGGGGGCCAGAGCCAGTACTTC
>TRBJ2-5|TRBV12-3/TRBV12-4|-|-
CASRPQGGETQYF
TGTGCCAGCAGACCACAGGGTGGAGAGACCCAGTACTTC
>TRBJ2-3|TRBV9|TRBD2|-
CASSVGPAGGPDTQYF
TGTGCCAGCAGCGTAGGCCCAGCGGGGGGGCCGGATACGCAGTATTTT
>TRBJ1-2|TRBV30|-|-
CAWSGGRGVDGYTF
TGTGCCTGGAGTGGTGGACGGGGGGTCGATGGCTACACCTTC
>TRBJ2-3|TRBV2|TRBD2|-
CASSEGGGPTDTQYF
TGTGCCAGCAGTGAAGGCGGGGGGCCCACAGATACGCAGTATTTT
>TRBJ2-4|TRBV19|TRBD1|-
CASSVRDRENIQYF
TGTGCCAGTAGTGTCCGGGACAGGGAAAACATTCAGTACTTC
>TRBJ1-1|TRBV18|-|-
CASSPTRDTEAFF
TGTGCCAGCTCACCCACCAGGGACACTGAAGCTTTCTTT
>TRBJ2-5|TRBV4-2|-|few
CASSRGQEGAQETQYF
TGTGCCAGCAGCAGAGGGCAGGAGGGGGCCCAAGAGACCCAGTACTTC
>TRBJ1-4|TRBV21-1|-|-
CASKGGRGALNEKLFF
TGTGCCAGCAAAGGGGGTAGGGGCGCCCTTAATGAAAAACTGTTTTTT
>TRBJ1-2|TRBV10-2|TRBD1|-
CASRARQGVYGYTF
TGCGCCAGCAGAGCTCGACAGGGGGTCTATGGCTACACCTTC
>TRBJ1-2|TRBV15|TRBD1|-
CATSKSRQGDYGYTF
TGTGCCACCAGCAAAAGCAGACAGGGAGACTATGGCTACACCTTC
>TRBJ2-2|TRBV5-6|-|few
CASSPRYGELFF
TGTGCCAGCAGCCCCCGTTACGGGGAGCTGTTTTTT
>TRBJ1-2|TRBV5-6|-|-
CASTRHNYGYTF
TGTGCCAGCACCCGACACAACTATGGCTACACCTTC
>TRBJ2-4|TRBV5-1|TRBD1|-
CASSAFTGGVNIQYF
TGCGCCAGCAGCGCCTTTACAGGGGGCGTGAACATTCAGTACTTC
>TRBJ1-6|TRBV7-9|TRBD1|-
CASSHDRGRNSPLHF
TGTGCCAGCAGCCACGACAGGGGAAGGAATTCACCCCTCCACTTT
>TRBJ1-6|TRBV12-3/TRBV12-4|-|-
CASSDSNSPLHF
TGTGCCAGCAGCGACAGCAATTCACCCCTCCACTTT
>TRBJ1-2|TRBV3-1/TRBV3-2|TRBD1|-
CASSRGTGAPGPF
TGTGCCAGCAGCAGAGGGACAGGCGCGCCTGGCCCCTTC
>TRBJ2-2|TRBV24-1|-|-
CATSDIGTTNTGELFF
TGTGCCACCAGTGACATCGGGACAACGAACACCGGGGAGCTGTTTTTT
>TRBJ1-2|TRBV18|-|-
CASSPSMGGYTF
TGTGCCAGCTCACCCTCTATGGGCGGCTACACCTTC
>TRBJ1-6|TRBV25-1|TRBD1|-
CASRDRSSYNSPLHF
TGTGCCAGTAGGGACAGGAGCTCCTATAATTCACCCCTCCACTTT
>TRBJ2-1|TRBV5-1|TRBD2|-
CASDGLAGGIGNEQFF
TGCGCCAGCGACGGACTAGCGGGGGGGATAGGCAATGAGCAGTTCTTC
>TRBJ1-2|TRBV9|-|-
CASSVGVGYTF
TGTGCCAGCAGCGTAGGAGTTGGCTACACCTTC
>TRBJ2-1|TRBV9|TRBD1|once
CASSQRGQAYNEQFF
TGTGCCAGCAGCCAAAGGGGACAGGCCTACAATGAGCAGTTCTTC
>TRBJ2-3|TRBV11-2|TRBD1|-
CASSHRGRGDTQYF
TGTGCCAGCAGCCACAGGGGGCGCGGGGATACGCAGTATTTT
>TRBJ1-1|TRBV12-3/TRBV12-4|TRBD1|-
CASSLDRGQAFF
TGTGCCAGCAGTCTCGACAGGGGACAAGCTTTCTTT
>TRBJ1-3|TRBV4-1|-|-
CASSQGEGAGGNTIYF
TGCGCCAGCAGCCAAGGGGAAGGGGCTGGTGGAAACACCATATATTTT
>TRBJ1-5|TRBV14|-|-
CASSQEPRDTSNQPQHF
TGTGCCAGCAGCCAAGAACCCCGGGACACTAGCAATCAGCCCCAGCATTTT
>TRBJ2-5|TRBV27|TRBD1|-
CASSPNRGRETQYF
TGTGCCAGCAGTCCCAACAGGGGACGGGAGACCCAGTACTTC
>TRBJ2-1|TRBV30|-|-
CAWLGQPKPHNEQFF
TGTGCCTGGTTAGGACAGCCGAAGCCCCACAATGAGCAGTTCTTC
>TRBJ2-3|TRBV18|-|-
CASSPPGLATTNTQYF
TGTGCCAGCTCACCACCGGGGCTAGCGACGACTAATACGCAGTATTTT